Following are 8 T cell receptor beta chains from one sample sequenced in a study of cytomegalovirus exposure and HLA in healthy donors. The PCR employed 60 Vbeta primers together with 13 Jbeta primers. Method: immunoSEQ multiplex PCR; TCRdb's copy keeps in-frame clones and lacks some. The repertoire consists of 150,000 to 200,000 clones, with about 77% occurring once and the leading ten covering roughly 2.8%. Sequencing input: PBMCs. Receptors were obtained from a woman between 40 and 55 years old in good health and CMV-seropositive.

The sample holds one count of this clone. As DNA, the CDR3 is TGCGCCAGCAGCCGCCGGACTAGCGGGGGCACTAGCACAGATACGCAGTATTTT. Amino acid sequence: CASSRRTSGGTSTDTQYF. V gene TRBV4-1 combines with J gene TRBJ2-3; 13 nucleotides line up with TRBD2. With 4 bases clipped from V and 0 bases from J, the junction kept 7 bases outside the gene matches. There are 18 residues in the CDR3. The germline V gene has CDR1 MGHRA and CDR2 YSYEKL.

This chain joins TRBV11-3 and TRBJ2-2; 7 bases are shared with TRBD2. CDR1 SGHNT and CDR2 YENEEA come from the germline V gene. V was pared by 5 bases and J by 3 bases, with 9 bases of the junction left unmatched. CDR3 length: 16 residues. The CDR3 DNA reads as TGTGCCAGCAGCGGTCTCGGGGGGAGGGACACCGGGGAGCTGTTTTTT. Translation gives CASSGLGGRDTGELFF.

The chain has TRBV7-2 and TRBJ1-2, with D possibly TRBD1 on 5 matching bases. Germline V gene data show CDR1 as SGHTA and CDR2 as FQGNSA. The CDR3 sequence is 14 residues long. V lost 3 bases and J lost 3, with 11 bases in between. CDR3 in DNA: TGTGCCAGCAGCTTGGACACAGGTGACTATGGCTACACCTTC. Residues: CASSLDTGDYGYTF.

This chain uses TRBV5-4 with TRBJ1-4, with D possibly TRBD1 on 5 matching bases. Germline V gene data show CDR1 as SGHNT and CDR2 as YYREEE (reference sequence). V was clipped by 3 bases and J by 7 bases, with 13 bases between them. The CDR3 consists of 14 residues. As DNA, the CDR3 is TGTGCCAGCAGCTGGGGGGGAACCCGTGAAAAACTGTTTTTT. Its protein is CASSWGGTREKLFF.

This chain links TRBV5-4 with TRBJ1-2; 10 bases are a match to TRBD1. This CDR3 has 15 residues. J lost 6 bases, V lost 0 bases, and 5 bases had no gene match. Germline V gene sequence: CDR1 SGHNT, CDR2 YYREEE (reference sequence). The CDR3 region is CASSLAVGQGDGYTF. CDR3 DNA: TGTGCCAGCAGCTTGGCCGTCGGACAGGGGGATGGCTACACCTTC.

This sequence joins TRBV5-4 and TRBJ2-2, with D possibly matching TRBD2 (7 bases). Germline values: CDR1 SGHNT, CDR2 YYREEE (reference sequence). V lost 0 bases, J lost 4 bases, and 13 bases lay in between. The CDR3 covers 16 residues. CDR3 coding DNA: TGTGCCAGCAGCTTGGGAGGGGGGGCGCGCACCGGGGAGCTGTTTTTT. Protein product: CASSLGGGARTGELFF.

The genes are TRBV28 and TRBJ1-3, with TRBD1 matching 10 bases. V dropped 2 bases and J dropped 2; count of bases not matched to a gene: 6. The CDR3 consists of 17 residues. Germline CDR1 and CDR2: MDHEN and SYDVKM. This CDR3 reads CASSLTVGTGAGNTIYF. In DNA, the CDR3 is TGTGCCAGCAGTTTAACCGTTGGGACAGGGGCTGGAAACACCATATATTTT.

This clone has more than one count but fewer than ten. The rearrangement uses TRBV6-1 and TRBJ2-2; 10 nucleotides line up with TRBD1. The germline V gene has CDR1 MNHNS and CDR2 SASEGT. V lost 4 bases, J lost 5 bases, and 10 bases stayed unmatched. The CDR3 extends over 17 amino acids. CDR3 in DNA: TGTGCCAGCAGTGTCCGGGACAGGGGATTGGGAACCGGGGAGCTGTTTTTT. This encodes CASSVRDRGLGTGELFF.